The rows below give T cell receptor beta chains drawn from one sample of a study of cytomegalovirus exposure and HLA in healthy donors. Assay: immunoSEQ multiplex PCR; the TCRdb copy retains only in-frame clones and omits some. Altogether 250,000 to 300,000 clones are present, approximately 91% being singletons, with the ten largest covering 1.5% to 2%. The sample taken for sequencing was PBMCs. The receptors here all came from a girl aged 2-10 years in good health and CMV-seronegative. The CDR3 runs from the conserved cysteine through the conserved F or W. A D gene is named only where the DNA matches it firmly. Rows may omit the clone size; those that give it use once, few, many or a size class.

length	V	size	J	D	CDR3	DNA
16	TRBV12-5	.	TRBJ1-6	TRBD1	CASGLFDRDGNSPLHF	TGTGCTAGTGGTTTGTTCGACAGGGATGGCAATTCACCCCTCCACTTT
13	TRBV19	.	TRBJ2-7	.	CASSISYSYEQYF	TGTGCCAGTAGTATTTCGTATTCTTACGAGCAGTACTTC
12	TRBV19	.	TRBJ1-2	.	CASSPREGGYTF	TGTGCCAGTAGTCCCCGGGAGGGTGGCTACACCTTC
14	TRBV11-2	.	TRBJ1-1	TRBD1	CASLKQGAFTEAFF	TGTGCCAGCCTTAAGCAGGGGGCCTTCACTGAAGCTTTCTTT
16	TRBV7-9	.	TRBJ2-5	TRBD2	CASRPGTSGITETQYF	TGTGCCAGCCGGCCGGGGACTAGCGGGATAACTGAGACCCAGTACTTC
15	TRBV19	.	TRBJ1-3	.	CASSPTGSSGNTIYF	TGTGCCAGTAGTCCCACAGGGAGCTCTGGAAACACCATATATTTT
17	TRBV7-2	.	TRBJ2-7	TRBD1	CASSFEAGGASGYEQYF	TGTGCCAGCAGCTTTGAGGCAGGGGGCGCGTCGGGGTACGAGCAGTACTTC
17	TRBV5-8	once	TRBJ2-1	.	CASSLGGRGSSYNEQFF	TGTGCCAGCAGCTTGGGGGGGCGGGGGAGCTCCTACAATGAGCAGTTCTTC
11	TRBV6-5	.	TRBJ2-1	.	CASERESEQFF	TGTGCCAGCGAAAGGGAGAGTGAGCAGTTCTTC
14	TRBV6-1	.	TRBJ1-1	TRBD1	CASSRDSHKPEAFF	TGTGCCAGCAGTAGGGACAGCCACAAACCTGAAGCTTTCTTT
15	TRBV7-9	.	TRBJ1-4	.	CSSSLDGGANEKLFF	TGTTCCAGCAGCTTAGACGGGGGGGCGAATGAAAAACTGTTTTTT
12	TRBV29-1	.	TRBJ1-2	.	CSVEESDYGYTF	TGCAGCGTTGAAGAATCTGACTATGGCTACACCTTC
14	TRBV6-5	.	TRBJ2-7	TRBD1	CASSSGDRVYEQYF	TGTGCCAGCAGTTCGGGGGACAGGGTCTACGAGCAGTACTTC
18	TRBV18	.	TRBJ2-5	TRBD2	CASSLRIAGAGTQETQYF	TGTGCCAGCTCACTGAGGATAGCGGGAGCGGGAACCCAAGAGACCCAGTACTTC
17	TRBV11-2	.	TRBJ1-2	.	CASSLDSKGAGKDGYTF	TGTGCCAGCAGCTTAGATTCAAAGGGCGCGGGTAAGGATGGCTACACCTTC
12	TRBV5-5	.	TRBJ1-6	.	CASKSGISPLHF	TGTGCCAGCAAGTCGGGGATCTCACCCCTCCACTTT
15	TRBV6-5	.	TRBJ2-1	TRBD2	CASRRAGGPYNEQFF	TGTGCCAGCAGGCGAGCGGGAGGTCCCTACAATGAGCAGTTCTTC
14	TRBV30	.	TRBJ2-3	.	CAWSSLVDFGTQYF	TGTGCCTGGAGTTCCCTTGTCGACTTCGGTACGCAGTATTTT
19	TRBV4-1	.	TRBJ2-1	TRBD2	CASSQERYGLARGSNEQFF	TGCGCCAGCAGCCAAGAACGTTATGGACTAGCGAGGGGTTCCAATGAGCAGTTCTTC
15	TRBV25-1	.	TRBJ2-2	.	CASTPGLGNTGELFF	TGTGCCAGTACCCCAGGGCTCGGAAACACCGGGGAGCTGTTTTTT
17	TRBV7-7	.	TRBJ1-2	TRBD1	CASSLVQGAIHNYGYTF	TGTGCTAGCAGCTTAGTACAGGGGGCGATACATAACTATGGCTACACCTTC
14	TRBV6-5	.	TRBJ2-1	TRBD2	CASRPAGGDNEQFF	TGTGCCAGCAGACCGGCGGGGGGAGACAATGAGCAGTTCTTC
18	TRBV4-1	.	TRBJ2-2	TRBD2	CASSQGTLAGGNTGELFF	TGCGCCAGCAGCCAAGGGACCTTAGCGGGGGGGAACACCGGGGAGCTGTTTTTT
13	TRBV29-1	.	TRBJ1-1	.	CSVEGGLNTEAFF	TGCAGCGTTGAAGGGGGGCTAAACACTGAAGCTTTCTTT
18	TRBV10-3	.	TRBJ2-7	TRBD2	CAITASPNPGLAGVEQYF	TGTGCCATCACGGCATCACCGAACCCGGGACTAGCGGGAGTTGAGCAGTACTTC